The clone carrying this T cell receptor beta chain was recorded a few times. Its antigen is as yet unknown. This entry is derived from a study of T cells in Graves' hyperthyroidism and ophthalmopathy. Patients aged 18 to 65 had newly diagnosed hyperthyroidism lasting under 2 months. It was uncontrolled infection, other autoimmune disease, pregnancy or lactation that excluded patients. On the basis of clinical symptoms, serum thyroxine and TRAb, thyroid ultrasound and orbital computed tomography, diagnoses were made. General study findings and limits: The blood repertoire included most of the expanded thyroid clonotypes above 0.001.

There were TCR beta CDR3 regions amplified from RNA transcripts. HTBI primers were the set used in a first-round RT-PCR of the TCR CDR3. Each CDR3 protein is one row after TCRdb ran MiXCR on the multiplex PCR reads. This table holds 350,000 to 450,000 distinct CDR3 sequences, approximately 17% found once. This CDR3 is built from 16 residues. CDR1 is DFQATT and CDR2 is SNEGSKA in the germline V gene (reference sequence). Germline trimming cut 5 bases from V and 5 bases from J; bases unmatched to any gene: 11. This receptor was identified in a woman in her thirties with Graves' hyperthyroidism that later progressed to Graves' ophthalmopathy. The gene calls are TRBV20-1 and TRBJ1-4; TRBD1 aligns across 10 bases. Sequenced: blood. CDR3 DNA: TGCAGTGCTGACTATGGGACAGGGGACACCAATGAAAAACTGTTTTTT. As protein: CSADYGTGDTNEKLFF.